Below, 21 T cell receptor beta chains from the same sample are listed, as sequenced in a study of tumor and adjacent non-tumor tissue in lung cancer. Three rounds of nested PCR, following a modified ARM-PCR protocol, produced the TCRbeta library. One entry per CDR3 protein results from TCRdb running MiXCR on the multiplex PCR reads. In the table there are about 78,000 distinct CDR3 sequences, around 85% of which are singletons. RNA was extracted from bulk tissue without any cell sorting. The sequenced sample consisted of lung tumor tissue. These receptors all stem from a woman aged 45 to 65 with non-small cell lung cancer.

This clonotype has just one count. The chain carries TRBV6-1 and TRBJ2-1; TRBD1 is a possible D gene (6 bases). V lost 10 bases to trimming and J lost 7 bases, with 26 bases between them. The CDR3 length is 16 residues. The germline V gene encodes CDR1 MNHNS and CDR2 SASEGT. In DNA, the CDR3 is TGTGCCATCAAGAGCATAACAGGGTCCTTTGTGAATGAGCAGTTCTTC. Protein: CAIKSITGSFVNEQFF.

This chain links TRBV20-1 with TRBJ2-7; tentatively, D is TRBD2 (5 bases). The germline V gene has CDR1 DFQATT and CDR2 SNEGSKA (reference sequence). Trimming took off 7 bases at V and 3 bases at J, with 16 bases between the two ends. The CDR3 totals 13 residues. CDR3 nucleotides: TGCAGTGTAAACCGAGCGGATATCTACGAGCAGTACTTC. Translated, it gives CSVNRADIYEQYF.

Worth noting for this clonotype: One end of the junction is discordant with germline, which a read error may explain. This chain links TRBV20-1 with TRBJ2-7; D is unclear. The CDR3 runs to 15 residues. The germline V gene encodes CDR1 DFQATT and CDR2 SNEGSKA (reference sequence). The CDR3 sequence is CSARSIEQPPYDQYF. CDR3 coding DNA: TGCAGTGCTAGATCAATCGAGCAACCCCCGTACGACCAGTACTTC.

This rearrangement joins TRBV29-1 to TRBJ1-1; D remains ambiguous. The CDR3 is made up of 14 amino acids. With 4 bases removed from V and 0 bases from J, the gap between germline ends came to 12 bases. CDR1 is SQVTM and CDR2 is ANQGSEA in the germline V gene. The CDR3 sequence: CSVANIAMNTEAFF. The CDR3 bases are TGCAGCGTTGCGAACATCGCCATGAACACTGAAGCTTTCTTT.

The sample holds one count of this clonotype. Its ends do not fully match the called genes, so a read error is possible. DNA of the CDR3: TGTGTCAGCACCGTCAACAGCGAGCAGTACTTC. The encoded protein is CVSTVNSEQYF. This rearrangement joins TRBV6-6 to TRBJ2-7; D remains unclear. The CDR3 length is 11 residues. Germline CDR1 is MNHNY and CDR2 is SVGAGI (reference sequence).

About this clonotype itself: Without the conserved terminal phenylalanine or tryptophan, this CDR3 likely stems from a read error. The rearrangement links TRBV6-2 or TRBV6-3 to TRBJ2-7; 7 bases fit TRBD1. Looked up from germline, CDR1 is MNHEY and CDR2 is SVGEGT. CDR3 length equals 16 residues. This chain's CDR3 is CASGYPTTGLGYEQYI. The CDR3 DNA reads TGTGCCAGCGGTTACCCGACGACAGGGCTCGGCTACGAGCAGTACATC.

In regard to this clonotype: An end of the junction does not agree with germline; a read error may underlie this. The rearrangement joins TRBV4-2 to TRBJ1-2, with D possibly matching TRBD1 (5 bases). Looked up from germline, CDR1 is LGHNA and CDR2 is YNFKEQ. This CDR3 is 14 amino acids long. The CDR3 nucleotides are TGTACCAGCGGAGAGGACTGGGGGGTTTATGGCTACACCTTC. It is translated as CTSGEDWGVYGYTF.

In regard to this clonotype: The junction differs from germline at one of its ends, possibly a read error. The chain joins TRBV6-1 to TRBJ1-1, with unresolved D. The CDR3 totals 12 residues. Per the germline V gene, CDR1 is MNHNS and CDR2 is SASEGT. The CDR3 DNA reads TGTACCAGGAGTCTCGGGCAAACTGAAGCTTTCTTT. Its translation: CTRSLGQTEAFF.

As for this clonotype: The junction departs from germline at one end; a sequencing error may be responsible. The V and J genes are TRBV6-1 and TRBJ1-3; no firm D call. Germline CDR1 reads MNHNS; CDR2 reads SASEGT. The CDR3 length is 16 residues. In nucleotides, the CDR3 is TGTACCAGCAGTGGGATCAGGTTAAACTCTGGAGACACCATATATTTT. Residues: CTSSGIRLNSGDTIYF.

As for this clonotype: The conserved final phenylalanine or tryptophan is absent from the CDR3, which likely points to a read error. This chain connects TRBV5-1 to TRBJ2-2, with D possibly TRBD2 on 6 matching bases. The CDR3 loop spans 15 amino acids. Germline V gene lookup returns CDR1 SGHRS and CDR2 YFSETQ. V was cut by 5 bases and J by 0 bases, with 11 bases left in between. CDR3 sequence reads: CASREGKANTGELFI. For the CDR3, the DNA is TGCGCCAGCAGGGAGGGAAAGGCGAACACCGGGGAGCTGTTTATT.

The CDR3 loop reads CASSLLARANEQFF. The CDR3 DNA sequence: TGTGCCAGCAGCCTACTAGCGAGAGCGAATGAGCAGTTCTTC. The chain employs TRBV28 and TRBJ2-1, with TRBD2 identical over 7 bases. Per germline, CDR1 MDHEN and CDR2 SYDVKM. V lost 6 bases and J lost 7; bases outside the gene matches: 9. This CDR3 is 14 amino acids long. Full variable domain (remainder filled in from reference TRBV28 and TRBJ2-1): DVKVTQSSRYLVKRTGEKVFLECVQDMDHENMFWYRQDPGLGLRLIYFSYDVKMKEKGDIPEGYSVSREKKERFSLILESASTNQTSMYLCASSLLARANEQFFGPGTRLTVL.

With regard to this clonotype: A much larger clone sits a single nucleotide away, making a read error possible. The chain employs TRBV6-6 and TRBJ2-7; TRBD2 might be the D (5 bases). Germline CDR1 reads MNHNY; CDR2 reads SVGAGI (reference sequence). The CDR3 extends over 12 amino acids. The CDR3 region is CASSHVGSEHYF. In nucleotides, the CDR3 is TGTGCCAGCAGTCACGTGGGGAGCGAGCACTACTTC.

As to this clonotype: The germline gene is not matched at one end of the junction; a read error may be the cause. The chain joins TRBV20-1 to TRBJ2-1, with D possibly matching TRBD1 (5 bases). This CDR3 has 14 residues. In germline, CDR1 is DFQATT, CDR2 SNEGSKA (reference sequence). CDR3 loop: CSVREGEVSNEQFF. In DNA form, the CDR3 reads TGCAGTGTTAGAGAAGGGGAAGTAAGTAATGAGCAGTTCTTC.

Points on this clonotype: Sequence at one end of the junction differs from germline and may be a read error. This chain joins TRBV28 and TRBJ2-3; 8 bases align to TRBD2. CDR3 length: 16 amino acids. Looked up from germline, CDR1 is MDHEN and CDR2 is SYDVKM. The CDR3 nucleotides are TGTGCCAGCACAAGCTTCTACGGGAGGGGCGCAGATACGCGGTATTTT. It encodes CASTSFYGRGADTRYF.

As concerns this clonotype: Because it lacks the conserved phenylalanine or tryptophan at the end, this CDR3 is likely a read error. This rearrangement joins TRBV20-1 to TRBJ2-7; a possible D gene is TRBD1 (6 bases). Trimming removed 5 bases from V and 2 bases from J, with 16 bases in between. Germline-derived CDR1 and CDR2 are DFQATT and SNEGSKA (reference sequence). This CDR3 is built from 14 residues. The CDR3, as DNA: TGCAGTGCTCGGGTAACAGGGTTGGCCTACGAGCAGTACTAC. Translation gives CSARVTGLAYEQYY.

With respect to this clonotype: At one end, the junction sequence differs from germline, possibly due to a read error. The rearrangement uses TRBV4-1 and TRBJ2-3; a weak D match, TRBD2 (5 bases). CDR1 is MGHRA, CDR2 YSYEKL, per germline. This CDR3 is built from 14 residues. The DNA of the CDR3 is TGCGTCAGCAGCCAACCCCTAGCAACAGATACGCAGTATTTT. Translating it yields CVSSQPLATDTQYF.

This clonotype was counted only a few times. This sequence joins TRBV20-1 and TRBJ2-5; no clear D gene. The CDR3 is 14 residues long. Germline V gives CDR1 DFQATT, CDR2 SNEGSKA (reference sequence). Deletions cut 5 bases from V and 9 bases from J, with 22 bases between. The CDR3 sequence: CSAPIGRLLKAQYF. In DNA, the CDR3 is TGCAGTGCTCCAATCGGTCGTCTCCTAAAGGCCCAGTACTTC.

To note about this clonotype: Compared with germline, one end of the junction differs, possibly owing to a read error. V and J are TRBV20-1 and TRBJ2-3; tentative D call: TRBD2 (5 bases). The germline V gene encodes CDR1 DFQATT and CDR2 SNEGSKA (reference sequence). The CDR3 runs to 14 residues. The CDR3 coding sequence is TGCAGTGCTAGGAGGGCTTTTGGCACAGATACACAGTATTTT. The encoded protein is CSARRAFGTDTQYF.

This clonotype was seen only a few times. An end of the junction differs from the germline gene, which may be a read error. The chain combines TRBV6-7 with TRBJ1-4; weak D call: TRBD1 (6 bases). TRBV6-7 is given ORF status, its function remaining uncertain. The CDR3 is 16 residues long. Here the CDR3 DNA reads TGTGCCAGCAGTTCCGGGGGCCGGCCAACTAATGAAGAACTGTTTTTT. Its protein product is CASSSGGRPTNEELFF.

The chain couples TRBV6-2 or TRBV6-3 to TRBJ2-1; D call uncertain. The CDR3 is 14 amino acids. V was pared by 8 bases and J by 4 bases, with 15 bases between. Per the germline V gene, CDR1 is MNHEY and CDR2 is SVGEGT. CDR3 residues: CASCGRKFYNEQFF. CDR3 nucleotides: TGTGCCAGCTGTGGTAGAAAATTTTACAATGAGCAGTTCTTC.

Regarding this clonotype: The junction departs from the called germline gene at one end, perhaps through a read error. V and J are TRBV20-1 and TRBJ1-6; tentative D call: TRBD1 (5 bases). The length of the CDR3 is 20 residues. Germline loops: CDR1 DFQATT, CDR2 SNEGSKA (reference sequence). CDR3: CSARRIGLVSRAEQGSPLHF. DNA of the CDR3: TGCAGTGCTCGACGGATTGGGCTCGTGTCTCGGGCCGAGCAGGGATCACCGCTCCACTTT.